This TCR beta chain was captured in a study of blood T cell repertoires in COVID-19. Whole-study context: Sources were T cells, B-cell-depleted T cells, or PBMCs; the material itself was cDNA or gDNA.

In its sample, this clone was seen once. The CDR3 consists of 16 residues. CDR1 LGHDT and CDR2 YNNKEL come from the germline V gene (reference sequence). V lost 3 bases and J lost 2; bases outside the gene matches: 3. Methods used by the authors: The assay estimated nucleated cells by amplifying reference gene primers. Some clones are missing from TCRdb's copy, which holds only in-frame ones; the method was immunoSEQ multiplex PCR. That table is the source of V, J and clone size, and D and trimming were worked out from the DNA. Of under 350,000 clones listed, roughly 89% were seen once; the top ten hold about 1.7%.

This chain links TRBV3-1 (or the pseudogene TRBV3-2) with TRBJ2-5, with 13 bases that match TRBD2. Material for sequencing was PBMCs or T cells enriched from blood (not recorded which). This clonotype was sampled from a woman in her 40s who had recovered from COVID-19. The CDR3 loop reads CASSQGTSGAQETQYF. DNA for the CDR3: TGTGCCAGCAGCCAGGGGACTAGCGGGGCTCAAGAGACCCAGTACTTC.